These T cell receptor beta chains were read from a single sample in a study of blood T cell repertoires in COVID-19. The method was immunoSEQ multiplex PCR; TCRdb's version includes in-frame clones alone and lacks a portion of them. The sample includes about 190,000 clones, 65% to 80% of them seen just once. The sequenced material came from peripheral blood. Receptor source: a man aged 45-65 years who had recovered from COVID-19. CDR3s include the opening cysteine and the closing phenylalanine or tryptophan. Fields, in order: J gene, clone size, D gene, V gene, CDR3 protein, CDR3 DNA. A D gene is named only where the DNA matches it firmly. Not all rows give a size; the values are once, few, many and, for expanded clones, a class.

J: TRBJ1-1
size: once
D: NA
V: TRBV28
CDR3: CASSPIENTEAFF
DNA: TGTGCCAGCAGTCCTATCGAAAACACTGAAGCTTTCTTT

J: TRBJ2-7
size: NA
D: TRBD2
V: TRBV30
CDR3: CAWRPWLGTTYYEQYF
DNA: TGTGCCTGGAGGCCCTGGCTCGGGACTACATACTACGAGCAGTACTTC

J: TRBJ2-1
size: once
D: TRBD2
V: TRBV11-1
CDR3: CASSYTGTSGYNEQFF
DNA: TGTGCCAGCAGCTATACCGGGACTAGCGGATACAATGAGCAGTTCTTC

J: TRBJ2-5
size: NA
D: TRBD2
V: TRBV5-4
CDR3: CASSHGTSGRAETQYF
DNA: TGTGCCAGCAGCCACGGGACTAGCGGGAGGGCGGAGACCCAGTACTTC

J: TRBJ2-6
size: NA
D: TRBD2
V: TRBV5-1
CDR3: CASTITISGSTGANVLTF
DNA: TGCGCCAGCACCATCACTATTAGCGGGAGTACTGGGGCCAACGTCCTGACTTTC

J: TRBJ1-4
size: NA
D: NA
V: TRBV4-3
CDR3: CVSSQVAGVNEKLFF
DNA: TGCGTCAGCAGCCAAGTTGCAGGCGTAAATGAAAAACTGTTTTTT

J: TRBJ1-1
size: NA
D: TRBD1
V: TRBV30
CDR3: CAWSRTGVHTEAFF
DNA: TGTGCCTGGAGTAGGACAGGGGTACACACTGAAGCTTTCTTT

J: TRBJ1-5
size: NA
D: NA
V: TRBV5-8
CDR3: CASSPHLFQPQHF
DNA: TGTGCCAGCAGCCCCCACCTATTTCAGCCCCAGCATTTT

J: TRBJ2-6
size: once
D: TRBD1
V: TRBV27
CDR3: CASRADRQGSGANVLTF
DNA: TGTGCCAGCAGGGCAGATCGACAGGGGTCCGGGGCCAACGTCCTGACTTTC

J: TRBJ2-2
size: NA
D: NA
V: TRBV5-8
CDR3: CASDTGLELFF
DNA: TGTGCCAGCGATACAGGGCTGGAGCTGTTTTTT

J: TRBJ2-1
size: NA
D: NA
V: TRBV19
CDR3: CASSIRLENEQFF
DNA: TGTGCCAGTAGTATAAGACTAGAGAATGAGCAGTTCTTC

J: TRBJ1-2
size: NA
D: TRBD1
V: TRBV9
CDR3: CASSRHRQGDNYGYTF
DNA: TGTGCCAGCAGCCGTCACCGACAGGGAGATAACTATGGCTACACCTTC